These 6 T cell receptor beta chains originate from one sample sequenced in a study of shared clonotypes between healthy human individuals. The table came from immunoSEQ multiplex PCR; TCRdb's copy has only in-frame clones and leaves some out. The table has about 2.1 million clones, roughly 91% seen once. Naive CD8 cells were CD45RO-negative, positively selected for CCR7, excluding terminally differentiated effector memory CD45RA+ cells. Sample: naive CD8+ T cells from PBMCs. These receptors originate from a young man in good health. Some clones in this sample may be carry-over from other donors' samples.

This clone was observed once. The chain couples TRBV28 to TRBJ2-5; 8 positions match TRBD1. V was pared by 6 bases and J by 4 bases, with 7 bases of the junction left unmatched. The V gene's germline CDR1 is MDHEN and CDR2 SYDVKM. The CDR3 spans 14 residues. CDR3 nucleotide sequence: TGTGCCAGCAGGCCGACAGGGGTCGGAGAGACCCAGTACTTC. Translating gives CASRPTGVGETQYF.

This clone was observed a single time. The chain joins TRBV18 to TRBJ2-2, with D perhaps TRBD1 (5 bases). This CDR3 has 16 amino acids. CDR1 and CDR2 (germline): KGHSH, LQKENI. Trimming took 4 bases from V and 3 from J, leaving 15 bases between them. CDR3 sequence (DNA): TGTGCCAGCTCACAACAGCCGGACAAATACACCGGGGAGCTGTTTTTT. It translates to CASSQQPDKYTGELFF.

J is TRBJ2-1 and V is TRBV27; perhaps D is TRBD1 or TRBD2 (6 bases each). There are 13 residues in the CDR3. V gave up 7 bases and J gave up 9 bases, with 16 bases separating them. The germline gives CDR1 MNHEY, CDR2 SMNVEV (reference sequence). The CDR3: CASTPGGGLEQFF. The CDR3 DNA follows: TGTGCCAGCACCCCCGGTGGGGGGCTTGAGCAGTTCTTC.

The chain joins TRBV2 to TRBJ2-7; TRBD2 is a possible D gene (6 bases). Trimming removed 6 bases from V and 5 bases from J, with 11 bases in between. The CDR3 runs to 12 residues. Germline V lookup: CDR1 SNHLY, CDR2 FYNNEI. The CDR3 loop is CASRFGGDEQYF. In nucleotides, the CDR3 is TGTGCCAGCAGATTCGGCGGGGACGAGCAGTACTTC.

The genes are TRBV13 and TRBJ1-4, with a possible D match to TRBD1 (5 bases). V was pared by 1 base and J by 10 bases, with 19 bases between. The germline gives CDR1 PRHDT, CDR2 FYEKMQ (reference sequence). The CDR3 spans 16 residues. The CDR3 sequence is CASSLVGEGTAGKLFF. DNA of the CDR3: TGTGCCAGCAGCTTAGTAGGGGAGGGAACAGCGGGAAAACTGTTTTTT.

The J gene is TRBJ2-1, the V gene TRBV28; 9 positions agree with TRBD2. V lost 6 bases, J lost 9 bases, and 6 bases stayed unmatched. CDR3 length: 13 residues. From germline, CDR1 is MDHEN and CDR2 SYDVKM. The CDR3 bases are TGTGCCAGCAGCCCGGGACTAGCTTCTGAGCAGTTCTTC. Translating it yields CASSPGLASEQFF.